A single sample gave rise to the 4 T cell receptor beta chains below, sequenced in a study of OX40 agonist ivuxolimab in advanced cancers. TCRdb's table, derived via immunoSEQ multiplex PCR, lists solely in-frame clones and lacks some. The sample includes fewer than 70,000 clones, 84% of them seen just once. Sequenced here: CD4+ or CD8+ T cells sorted from blood, sampled in a trial of the OX40 agonist ivuxolimab. These receptors were collected from an adult with an advanced solid tumor such as melanoma, head and neck, liver or kidney cancer.

Here the CDR3 DNA reads TGTGCCAGCAGTCCCGGGGGGTTACAGGATCGGAACACTGAAGCTTTCTTT. Translated: CASSPGGLQDRNTEAFF. The rearrangement links TRBV27 to TRBJ1-1; weak D call: TRBD1 (5 bases). This CDR3 spans 17 amino acids. Germline CDR1 MNHEY, CDR2 SMNVEV (reference sequence). V shed 5 bases and J shed 1 base, with 20 bases lying between them.

This chain joins TRBV28 and TRBJ1-5, with TRBD1 identical over 9 bases. The CDR3 is 15 residues long. The ends lost 11 bases at V and 3 bases at J; junction bases unmatched: 11. Germline CDR1 reads MDHEN; CDR2 reads SYDVKM. The CDR3 here is CACYGTGWDNQPQHF. The CDR3, as DNA: TGTGCCTGCTATGGGACAGGGTGGGACAATCAGCCCCAGCATTTT.

V usage is TRBV5-1 and J usage is TRBJ1-1; D uncertain. The CDR3 has 14 amino acids. Per the germline V gene, CDR1 is SGHRS and CDR2 is YFSETQ. The V and J ends lost 1 base and 1 base respectively, with 8 bases between them. CDR3 sequence (DNA): TGCGCCAGCAGCTTGAATTACGGGAACACTGAAGCTTTCTTT. Amino acid sequence: CASSLNYGNTEAFF.

This rearrangement joins TRBV9 to TRBJ2-1; no clear D gene. Germline values: CDR1 SGDLS, CDR2 YYNGEE. The CDR3 is made up of 14 amino acids. The V end lost 0 bases, the J end lost 8 bases, and 12 bases lay between the germline ends. CDR3 DNA sequence: TGTGCCAGCAGCGTAGCGGCTAGTAGGCATGAGCAGTTCTTC. This codes for CASSVAASRHEQFF. The full variable domain, rest sourced from reference TRBV9 and TRBJ2-1, is DSGVTQTPKHLITATGQRVTLRCSPRSGDLSVYWYQQSLDQGLQFLIQYYNGEERAKGNILERFSAQQFPDLHSELNLSSLELGDSALYFCASSVAASRHEQFFGPGTRLTVL.